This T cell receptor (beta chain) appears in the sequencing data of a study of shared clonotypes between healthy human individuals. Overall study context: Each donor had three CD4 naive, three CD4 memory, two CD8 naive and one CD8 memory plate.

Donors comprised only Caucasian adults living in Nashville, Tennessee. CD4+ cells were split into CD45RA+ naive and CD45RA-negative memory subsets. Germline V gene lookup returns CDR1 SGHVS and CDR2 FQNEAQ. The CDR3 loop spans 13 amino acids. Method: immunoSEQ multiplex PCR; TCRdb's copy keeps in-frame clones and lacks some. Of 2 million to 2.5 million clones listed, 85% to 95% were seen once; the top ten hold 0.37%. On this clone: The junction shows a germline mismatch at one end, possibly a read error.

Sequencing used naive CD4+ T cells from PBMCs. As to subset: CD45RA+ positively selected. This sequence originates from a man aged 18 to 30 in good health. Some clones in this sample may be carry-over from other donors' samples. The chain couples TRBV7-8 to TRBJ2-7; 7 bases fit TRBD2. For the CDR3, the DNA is TGTGCCAGCAGCCAAGACGCGGGAGCCGAGCTGTACTTC. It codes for CASSQDAGAELYF. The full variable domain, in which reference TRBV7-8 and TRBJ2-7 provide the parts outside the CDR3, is GAGVSQSPRYKVAKRGQDVALRCDPISGHVSLFWYQQALGQGPEFLTYFQNEAQLDKSGLPSDRFFAERPEGSVSTLKIQRTQQEDSAVYLCASSQDAGAELYFGPGTRLTVT.